Each of the 17 T cell receptor beta chains below was sequenced from the same sample in a study of OX40 agonist ivuxolimab in advanced cancers. Measured with immunoSEQ multiplex PCR; TCRdb has only the in-frame clones, and not every one. The sample includes around 80,000 clones, more than 90% of them seen just once. The sequencing used CD4+ or CD8+ T cells sorted from blood, collected in a trial of the OX40 agonist ivuxolimab. The receptors come from an adult with an advanced solid tumor such as melanoma, head and neck, liver or kidney cancer.

The chain employs TRBV11-3 and TRBJ2-3; D remains ambiguous. Trimming removed 2 bases from V and 5 bases from J, with 14 bases in between. This CDR3 is 15 amino acids long. Germline CDR1 reads SGHNT; CDR2 reads YENEEA. CDR3 loop: CASSLSSMSEDTQYF. In DNA, the CDR3 is TGTGCCAGCAGCTTATCCTCGATGTCAGAAGATACGCAGTATTTT.

The genes are TRBV10-3 and TRBJ1-2; 8 positions match TRBD1. The CDR3 runs to 11 residues. The germline V gene encodes CDR1 ENHRY and CDR2 SYGVKD. V lost 10 bases, J lost 6 bases, and 4 bases stayed unmatched. CDR3 DNA: TGTGCCACGGGACAGGAAAATGGCTACACCTTC. This sequence encodes CATGQENGYTF.

V is TRBV11-2 and J is TRBJ1-4, with D perhaps matching TRBD1 (5 bases). Germline V CDR1 and CDR2: SGHAT, FQNNGV. V shed 4 bases and J shed 8 bases, with 14 bases lying between them. The CDR3 length is 14 residues. The CDR3 loop reads CASSSRDLQEKLFF. DNA for the CDR3: TGTGCCAGCAGCTCCCGGGACCTTCAGGAAAAACTGTTTTTT.

CDR3 residues: CASSVQGGNTEAFF. As DNA, the CDR3 is TGTGCCAGCAGCGTTCAGGGGGGGAACACTGAAGCTTTCTTT. The V and J genes are TRBV9 and TRBJ1-1; 7 positions match TRBD1. Losses at the gene ends were 2 bases for V and 1 base for J; bases not matched to a gene: 2. This CDR3 contains 14 residues. CDR1 SGDLS and CDR2 YYNGEE come from the germline V gene.

CDR3: CASSLTRETQYF. The CDR3 DNA is TGTGCCAGCAGTTTAACTAGAGAGACCCAGTACTTC. The rearrangement uses TRBV6-1 and TRBJ2-5, with a possible D match to TRBD2 (5 bases). This CDR3 is 12 amino acids long. Deletions cut 5 bases from V and 4 bases from J, with 8 bases between. CDR1 MNHNS and CDR2 SASEGT come from the germline V gene.

The chain uses TRBV4-1 and TRBJ2-3; the D is unclear. Trimming pared 2 bases from V and 5 bases from J, leaving 5 bases between. CDR1 and CDR2 (germline): MGHRA, YSYEKL. This CDR3 comprises 12 residues. CDR3 sequence reads: CASSQREDTQYF. The CDR3 region has the DNA TGCGCCAGCAGCCAACGTGAAGATACGCAGTATTTT.

This clone has just one count. The V call is TRBV7-6, the J call TRBJ2-2, with D perhaps matching TRBD1 (6 bases). Germline lookup yields CDR1 SGHVS and CDR2 FNYEAQ. The length of the CDR3 is 16 residues. The V and J ends lost 0 bases and 7 bases respectively, with 15 bases between them. CDR3 nucleotide sequence: TGTGCCAGCAGCTTAGCGCTAACAGGGCCGGGCGGGGAGCTGTTTTTT. Translated, it gives CASSLALTGPGGELFF.

In this sample, this clone turned up a few times. V gene TRBV5-6 combines with J gene TRBJ2-1; tentative D call: TRBD2 (7 bases). Germline V gene sequence: CDR1 SGHDT, CDR2 YYEEEE. The CDR3 spans 17 residues. The V and J ends lost 4 bases and 3 bases respectively, with 20 bases between them. CDR3 residues: CASSAPFAGAYYNEQFF. DNA for the CDR3: TGTGCCAGCAGCGCCCCTTTTGCGGGGGCCTACTACAATGAGCAGTTCTTC.

This chain links TRBV30 with TRBJ1-4; possible D gene TRBD1, 6 bases. The CDR3 consists of 15 residues. V lost 5 bases and J lost 0, with 13 bases in between. Germline V gene sequence: CDR1 GTSNPN, CDR2 SVGIG (reference sequence). CDR3 residues: CAWRGASTTNEKLFF. The CDR3 region has the DNA TGTGCCTGGCGGGGGGCCTCTACAACTAATGAAAAACTGTTTTTT. Together with reference TRBV30 and TRBJ1-4, the CDR3 gives the full variable domain: SQTIHQWPATLVQPVGSPLSLECTVEGTSNPNLYWYRQAAGRGLQLLFYSVGIGQISSEVPQNLSASRPQDRQFILSSKKLLLSDSGFYLCAWRGASTTNEKLFFGSGTQLSVL.

This clone has more than one count but fewer than ten. V usage is TRBV5-1 and J usage is TRBJ1-1; D perhaps matches TRBD1 (5 bases). V was clipped by 4 bases and J by 1 base, with 8 bases between them. From germline, CDR1 is SGHRS and CDR2 YFSETQ. This CDR3 is built from 13 residues. The CDR3 protein is CASSNGGNTEAFF. CDR3 bases: TGCGCCAGCAGCAATGGGGGGAACACTGAAGCTTTCTTT.

The J gene is TRBJ2-3, the V gene TRBV5-4; D is ambiguous. The CDR3 has 11 residues. Germline lookup yields CDR1 SGHNT and CDR2 YYREEE (reference sequence). V lost 0 bases, J lost 6 bases, and 2 bases lay in between. This chain's CDR3 is CASSLVDTQYF. In DNA form, the CDR3 reads TGTGCCAGCAGCTTGGTTGATACGCAGTATTTT. The variable domain in full, with the rest retrieved from reference TRBV5-4 and TRBJ2-3, is ETGVTQSPTHLIKTRGQQVTLRCSSQSGHNTVSWYQQALGQGPQFIFQYYREEENGRGNFPPRFSGLQFPNYSSELNVNALELDDSALYLCASSLVDTQYFGPGTRLTVL.

The chain employs TRBV6-5 and TRBJ1-1; 7 bases are shared with TRBD1. V was pared by 6 bases and J by 4 bases, with 8 bases of the junction left unmatched. CDR3 length equals 14 residues. Germline CDR1 and CDR2: MNHEY and SVGAGI. CDR3 protein: CASRSGGLSTEAFF. CDR3 sequence (DNA): TGTGCCAGCAGGTCAGGGGGGTTGTCCACTGAAGCTTTCTTT.

This chain links TRBV11-1 with TRBJ2-1; 13 bases are a match to TRBD2. Germline CDR1 and CDR2: SGHAT and FQDESV (reference sequence). Trimming at V came to 1 base and at J to 4 bases, leaving 4 bases not matched to a gene. The CDR3 runs to 17 residues. The CDR3 loop reads CASSLVAGLAGYNEQFF. The CDR3 nucleotides read TGTGCCAGCAGCTTAGTCGCGGGACTAGCGGGGTACAATGAGCAGTTCTTC.

The V gene is TRBV25-1, the J gene TRBJ2-1, with TRBD2 matching 12 bases. This CDR3 has 18 amino acids. Trimming took 4 bases from V and 4 from J; bases not matched to a gene: 11. Germline CDR1 is MGHDK and CDR2 is SYGVNS. The CDR3 region is CASSGNLGLAGRYNEQFF. The CDR3 nucleotides are TGTGCCAGCAGTGGTAACCTTGGACTAGCGGGACGGTACAATGAGCAGTTCTTC.

This clone was seen just once. J is TRBJ1-4 and V is TRBV5-1, with 9 bases fitting TRBD1. The germline gives CDR1 SGHRS, CDR2 YFSETQ. This CDR3 has 14 amino acids. V lost 4 bases to trimming and J lost 7 bases; unmatched junction nucleotides: 5. The CDR3 DNA reads TGCGCCAGCAGCGGGACAGGGAGGAGTGAAAAACTGTTTTTT. Amino acid sequence: CASSGTGRSEKLFF.

The chain combines TRBV9 with TRBJ1-1; tentatively, D is TRBD1 (6 bases). The CDR3 extends over 16 amino acids. Trimming shortened V by 3 bases and J by 8 bases, and 23 bases separated the two germline ends. Per the germline V gene, CDR1 is SGDLS and CDR2 is YYNGEE. The CDR3 loop is CASSATGHPTGAEAFF. The CDR3 bases are TGTGCCAGCAGCGCGACGGGACACCCCACCGGCGCGGAAGCTTTCTTT.

The chain combines TRBV19 with TRBJ2-5; perhaps TRBD2 as D (7 bases). The CDR3 length is 13 residues. The germline V and J ends were trimmed by 11 bases and 6 bases, with 19 bases remaining between them. Looked up from germline, CDR1 is LNHDA and CDR2 is SQIVND (reference sequence). The CDR3 bases are TGTGCCTCTAAGGGGGGGTCGGGGAAGACCCAGTACTTC. The encoded protein is CASKGGSGKTQYF.